The subject of this entry is one TCR beta chain. Its cognate antigen is unknown. This record comes from a study of shared clonotypes between healthy human individuals. Study conclusions and caveats: Few donors restricted represented genetic and exposure-history diversity.

V dropped 3 bases and J dropped 2 bases, with 15 bases sitting between them. Germline CDR1 MNHNS, CDR2 SASEGT. The CDR3 loop spans 16 amino acids. The deep-level immunoSEQ assay was used. The authors' processing: ImmunoSEQ sequences covered only the junction and lacked quality scores; filtering therefore differed. Assay used: immunoSEQ multiplex PCR; TCRdb lists only in-frame clones, some missing. V and J calls and clone size follow that table, whereas D and trimming were derived from the DNA. Among some 490,000 clones listed, around 80% were seen once. This TCR came from a woman aged 35 to 49 in good health. Some clones in this sample may be carry-over from other donors' samples. Source material: PBMCs. This chain links TRBV6-1 with TRBJ2-3, with D unclear. CDR3 loop: CASSENPGGTTDTQYF. In DNA form, the CDR3 reads TGTGCCAGCAGTGAGAACCCTGGCGGAACCACAGATACGCAGTATTTT.